This paragraph reports one T cell receptor (beta chain). Germline CDR1 and CDR2: ENHRY and SYGVKD. This CDR3 is 15 amino acids long. V lost 2 bases to trimming and J lost 0 bases, with 10 bases between them. TCRdb passed the RACE reads through MiXCR, listing each CDR3 protein once. This sample has some 180,000 distinct CDR3 sequences, with 20% to 25% found just once. Regarding time point: patch test 1, 2 weeks after DPC sensitization. Treatment denoted: therapeutic diphenylcyclopropenone sensitization with weekly scalp DPC. The sample belongs to a study of human T cells and chemical hapten exposure. The wider study: Small differences in pooled library volume mainly drove the variation in TCR yields per sample.

The sequence was obtained from a woman aged 45-65 years with alopecia areata. Some clones in this sample may be carry-over from other donors' samples. The V gene is TRBV10-3, the J gene TRBJ1-1; D unclear. Sequencing was performed on whole blood, taken in connection with sensitization to the hapten diphenylcyclopropenone (DPC). The CDR3 here is CAISESPGVNTEAFF. The DNA of the CDR3 is TGTGCCATCAGTGAGAGCCCCGGGGTGAACACTGAAGCTTTCTTT.